Listed below are T cell receptor beta chains from one sample, sequenced in a study of T cells after yellow fever vaccination. Each CDR3 protein gets one entry after TCRdb re-called the 5' RACE reads with MiXCR. Seen here are some 240,000 distinct CDR3 sequences, about 5.2% observed once, and the top ten hold more than 3%. This specimen consisted of CD4+ T cells sorted from PBMCs, obtained on the day of the yellow fever booster vaccination. Every receptor here comes from a man between 18 and 29 years old who received the YFV17D yellow fever vaccine. CDR3s include the opening cysteine and the closing phenylalanine or tryptophan. Each record gives: J gene, clone size, V gene, D gene, CDR3 protein, CDR3 DNA. A D gene is named only where the DNA matches it firmly. Size is stated for part of the rows, as once, few or many counts, or as a class when the clone is expanded.

>TRBJ2-7|few|TRBV4-2|NA
CASSQVGARGGGEQYF
TGTGCCAGCAGCCAAGTAGGGGCTAGAGGGGGAGGCGAGCAGTACTTC
>TRBJ1-6|many|TRBV5-4|TRBD1
CASSLVQGAGSPLHF
TGTGCCAGCAGCTTGGTGCAGGGGGCTGGTTCACCCCTCCACTTT
>TRBJ2-5|NA|TRBV7-2|TRBD2
CASREAGGQETQYF
TGTGCCAGCAGGGAGGCGGGGGGGCAAGAGACCCAGTACTTC
>TRBJ1-2|few|TRBV7-9|NA
CASSLYTEDYGYTF
TGTGCCAGCAGCTTATACACAGAGGACTATGGCTACACCTTC
>TRBJ1-5|many|TRBV12-3/TRBV12-4|NA
CASSFGQGIGQPQHF
TGTGCCAGCAGTTTCGGGCAGGGGATTGGTCAGCCCCAGCATTTT
>TRBJ2-2|many|TRBV6-2/TRBV6-3|TRBD1
CASREPQGAGELFF
TGTGCCAGCAGAGAACCACAGGGGGCCGGGGAGCTGTTTTTT
>TRBJ2-1|many|TRBV5-1|TRBD2
CASSSSGGNEQFF
TGCGCCAGCAGCTCCTCGGGGGGTAATGAGCAGTTCTTC
>TRBJ2-5|few|TRBV7-2|NA
CASRPLGGQETQYF
TGTGCCAGCAGACCTCTCGGGGGCCAAGAGACCCAGTACTTC
>TRBJ1-4|NA|TRBV4-1|NA
CASSQIGGWANEKLFF
TGCGCCAGCAGCCAGATCGGCGGTTGGGCTAATGAAAAACTGTTTTTT
>TRBJ1-4|few|TRBV2|NA
CASSELEVGEKLFF
TGTGCCAGCAGTGAATTGGAGGTTGGTGAAAAACTGTTTTTT
>TRBJ1-1|few|TRBV25-1|TRBD1
CASSEISVGTGEAFF
TGTGCCAGCAGTGAGATCTCGGTAGGGACAGGTGAAGCTTTCTTT
>TRBJ1-5|NA|TRBV20-1|TRBD1
CSAGTGSLQPQHF
TGCAGTGCTGGGACAGGGTCGTTACAGCCCCAGCATTTT
>TRBJ1-1|few|TRBV20-1|TRBD1
CSARDRVRNTEAFF
TGCAGTGCGAGGGACAGGGTGAGGAACACTGAAGCTTTCTTT
>TRBJ2-2|many|TRBV7-9|NA
CASTPGSNTGELFF
TGTGCCAGCACCCCTGGGTCCAATACCGGGGAGCTGTTTTTT
>TRBJ1-2|NA|TRBV4-3|NA
CASSLRQASNYGYTF
TGCGCCAGCAGCCTAAGACAGGCTTCTAACTATGGCTACACCTTC
>TRBJ1-2|NA|TRBV5-5|TRBD1
CASSYTGGGYGYTF
TGTGCCAGCAGTTATACAGGGGGCGGCTATGGCTACACCTTC
>TRBJ2-5|NA|TRBV4-2|NA
CASSQESGKETQYF
TGTGCCAGCAGCCAAGAATCGGGGAAAGAGACCCAGTACTTC
>TRBJ2-2|many|TRBV5-1|NA
CASSSDGSGELFF
TGCGCCAGCAGCTCGGACGGATCCGGGGAGCTGTTTTTT
>TRBJ1-1|few|TRBV25-1|TRBD1
CASSGVRGRPEAFF
TGTGCCAGCAGTGGCGTCAGGGGGAGGCCTGAAGCTTTCTTT
>TRBJ2-1|NA|TRBV5-1|NA
CASSGETGNEQFF
TGCGCCAGCAGCGGGGAGACAGGCAATGAGCAGTTCTTC
>TRBJ2-3|NA|TRBV19|NA
CASSTAGSGTDTRYF
TGTGCCAGTAGTACCGCAGGAAGTGGCACAGATACGCGGTATTTT
>TRBJ1-1|few|TRBV4-1|TRBD1
CASSQDAMGQGIRNDEAFF
TGCGCCAGCAGCCAAGACGCGATGGGACAGGGTATCCGTAACGATGAAGCTTTCTTT
>TRBJ2-1|many|TRBV11-2|NA
CASSLVGSYNEQFF
TGTGCCAGCAGCTTAGTGGGCTCCTACAATGAGCAGTTCTTC
>TRBJ1-3|many|TRBV20-1|NA
CSAGRVDGNTIYF
TGCAGTGCTGGCAGGGTCGATGGAAACACCATATATTTT
>TRBJ2-7|NA|TRBV11-2|NA
CASSLDLGTVTYEQYF
TGTGCCAGCAGCTTAGATCTTGGGACGGTGACCTACGAGCAGTACTTC
>TRBJ1-2|few|TRBV20-1|NA
CSARDTQGDYGYTF
TGCAGTGCTAGAGATACCCAGGGTGACTATGGCTACACCTTC
>TRBJ2-1|few|TRBV7-8|NA
CASSYWTDKEQFF
TGTGCCAGCAGTTATTGGACAGATAAAGAGCAGTTCTTC
>TRBJ1-4|many|TRBV27|TRBD1
CASSRTGTRLFF
TGTGCCAGCAGCCGGACAGGGACGAGACTGTTTTTT
>TRBJ2-5|many|TRBV4-3|TRBD2
CASSQERESQETQYF
TGCGCCAGCAGCCAAGAGCGGGAGTCACAAGAGACCCAGTACTTC
>TRBJ2-2|many|TRBV27|NA
CASSTNGPNTGELFF
TGTGCCAGCAGTACCAATGGGCCGAACACCGGGGAGCTGTTTTTT
>TRBJ1-1|many|TRBV18|NA
CASSPISNTEAFF
TGTGCCAGCTCCCCCATTTCGAACACTGAAGCTTTCTTT